This record looks at one TCR beta chain sequence and its context. The antigen remains undetermined. The source of the sample is a study of T cell responses to AZD1222 COVID-19 vaccine. In the study overall: Second-dose intervals near 4 or 12 weeks were combined. Study-wide results and limits: Repertoires were sampled only after the peak T cell response. Spike-specific TCR breadth rose after two AZD1222 doses, and depth rose as well.

The data were produced by immunoSEQ multiplex PCR, yet TCRdb's version contains in-frame clones alone and is incomplete. The data contain about 80,000 clones, roughly 87% of them singletons. This CDR3 has 15 amino acids. Germline V CDR1 and CDR2: LNHNV, YYDKDF (reference sequence). With V trimmed by 1 base and J by 2 bases, 5 bases remained unmatched. The chain has TRBV15 and TRBJ2-7; 7 bases line up with TRBD2. This TCR was recovered from an adult in good health. This sample comprised peripheral blood, obtained on day 0 of AZD1222 vaccination. The CDR3 is CATSRGASGTYEQYF. The CDR3 DNA reads TGTGCCACCAGCAGAGGGGCTAGCGGAACCTACGAGCAGTACTTC.